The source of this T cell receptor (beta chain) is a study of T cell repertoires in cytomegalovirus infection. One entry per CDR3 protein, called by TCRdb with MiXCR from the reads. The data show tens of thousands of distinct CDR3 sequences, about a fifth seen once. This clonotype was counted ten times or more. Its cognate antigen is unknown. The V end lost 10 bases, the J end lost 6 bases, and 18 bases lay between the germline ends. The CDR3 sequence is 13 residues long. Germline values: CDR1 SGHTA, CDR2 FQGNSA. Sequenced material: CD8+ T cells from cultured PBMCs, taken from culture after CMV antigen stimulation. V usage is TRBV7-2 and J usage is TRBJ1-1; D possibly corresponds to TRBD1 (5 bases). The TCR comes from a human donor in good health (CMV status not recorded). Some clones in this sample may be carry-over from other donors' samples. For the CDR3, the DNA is TGTGCCACCCTCGGGGGATCGGGGGCTGAAGCTTTCTTT. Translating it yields CATLGGSGAEAFF. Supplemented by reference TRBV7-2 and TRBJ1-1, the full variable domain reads GAGVSQSPSNKVTEKGKDVELRCDPISGHTALYWYRQSLGQGLEFLIYFQGNSAPDKSGLPSDRFSAERTGGSVSTLTIQRTQQEDSAVYLCATLGGSGAEAFFGQGTRLTVV.